The T cell receptor beta chain described here comes from a study of T-cell reconstitution after alpha-beta-depleted transplantation in children. Notes on this clonotype: Its specificity is not known.

Trimming shortened V by 0 bases and J by 1 base, and 10 bases separated the two germline ends. From germline, CDR1 is DFQATT and CDR2 SNEGSKA (reference sequence). The CDR3 length is 15 residues. During its preparation, the TCRbeta library received unique molecular identifiers. TCRdb independently ran MiXCR on the PCR reads; one entry per CDR3 protein. The sample lists about 1,000,000 distinct CDR3 sequences, roughly 29% seen once, with roughly 30% in the top ten. The study's findings and limits: Some patients showed high day-60 TCRbeta diversity, which derived from surviving recipient T cells and thymic progenitors. In patients about two months after transplant, alpha-beta T cells reportedly arose from several hundred expanded graft clones. Newly made T cells mostly supplied T-cell counts and diversity one year after transplant.

Sequencing was performed on PBMCs, mostly from graft donor cells, taken 360 days after TCRalphabeta/CD19-depleted stem cell transplant. The chain carries TRBV20-1 and TRBJ2-1, with a tentative D call TRBD2 (6 bases). The TCR originated in a boy younger than two who had a stem cell transplant for SCID, so the T cells may come from the graft donor. CDR3 sequence: CSARDFGGSYNEQFF. In nucleotides, the CDR3 is TGCAGTGCTAGAGATTTTGGAGGGTCCTACAATGAGCAGTTCTTC.